The 2 T cell receptor beta chains given below trace back to one sample, sequenced in a study of OX40 agonist ivuxolimab in advanced cancers. Only in-frame clones appear in the TCRdb table, and some are missing; sequencing was by immunoSEQ multiplex PCR. This table has approximately 79,000 clones, approximately 90% appearing once. The sequences come from CD4+ or CD8+ T cells sorted from blood, collected in a trial of the OX40 agonist ivuxolimab. The receptors stem from an adult with an advanced solid tumor such as melanoma, head and neck, liver or kidney cancer.

This clone was seen only a few times. The V and J genes are TRBV7-9 and TRBJ1-1, with D unresolved. CDR1 and CDR2 (germline): SEHNR, FQNEAQ (reference sequence). This CDR3 spans 12 amino acids. Trimming took 2 bases from V and 7 from J, leaving 8 bases between them. The CDR3 region is CASSLLPLEAFF. The CDR3 bases are TGTGCCAGCAGCTTACTTCCCCTTGAAGCTTTCTTT.

The CDR3: CASSSSNRESSYNSPLHF. In nucleotides, the CDR3 is TGTGCCAGCAGCTCCTCCAACAGGGAGTCGTCCTATAATTCACCCCTCCACTTT. The chain has TRBV9 and TRBJ1-6; D is perhaps TRBD1 (6 bases). The CDR3 loop spans 18 amino acids. The ends were cut back, 4 bases at V and 1 base at J, with 18 bases in the middle. In germline, CDR1 is SGDLS, CDR2 YYNGEE. Drawing the rest from reference TRBV9 and TRBJ1-6, the complete variable domain is DSGVTQTPKHLITATGQRVTLRCSPRSGDLSVYWYQQSLDQGLQFLIQYYNGEERAKGNILERFSAQQFPDLHSELNLSSLELGDSALYFCASSSSNRESSYNSPLHFGNGTRLTVT.